Below, one T cell receptor beta chain is given with its context. Its matching antigen is unknown. This entry belongs to a study of cytomegalovirus exposure and HLA in healthy donors. General study results and limits: Immune exposure information available was restricted to CMV serostatus.

Vbeta (60) and Jbeta (13) primers were used in the PCR. Profiled with immunoSEQ multiplex PCR; TCRdb holds only in-frame clones, not every one. The data hold fewer than 250,000 clones, with 65% to 90% observed a single time. The TCR comes from a girl between 5 and 17 years old in good health and CMV-seronegative. The sequenced sample was PBMCs.

This chain's CDR3 is CASSIRDNNQPQHF. The DNA for the CDR3 is TGTGCCAGTAGTATACGCGACAACAATCAGCCCCAGCATTTT. V gene TRBV19 combines with J gene TRBJ1-5; D is uncertain. This CDR3 is 14 amino acids long. V was shortened by 2 bases and J by 3 bases, with 8 bases between the two germline ends. The V gene's germline CDR1 is LNHDA and CDR2 SQIVND (reference sequence).